The clone carrying this T cell receptor beta chain was counted only a few times. The antigen is undetermined. It was with 60 Vbeta and 13 Jbeta primers that the PCR ran. Libraries were prepared by immunoSEQ multiplex PCR; TCRdb keeps only in-frame clonotypes and omits some of them. The sample gives about 150,000 clones, over 75% of which show up once; about 1.4% is in the top ten. The CDR3 consists of 14 residues. Unmatched junction bases numbered 4, after V lost 5 bases and J lost 1 base. In germline, CDR1 is SGHAT, CDR2 FQNNGV. The data were taken from a study of cytomegalovirus exposure and HLA in healthy donors. About the study: Among the approximately 430 donors who were genotyped, 81% fell in the genetic ancestry cluster that is associated with self-reported Caucasian donors. Study results and caveats: CMV serostatus was the sole immune exposure data available. A classifier reportedly called cytomegalovirus status with high sensitivity and specificity. Presence/absence analyses assumed roughly uniform sequencing depth across donors.

The source of this sequence is a woman aged 25 to 45 in good health and CMV-seronegative. Sequenced sample: PBMCs. The chain combines TRBV11-2 with TRBJ2-5, with 7 nucleotides matching TRBD1. In DNA, the CDR3 is TGTGCCAGCAGCCCATGGGACAGCCAAGAGACCCAGTACTTC. Translating it yields CASSPWDSQETQYF. Drawing the rest from reference TRBV11-2 and TRBJ2-5, the complete variable domain is EAGVAQSPRYKIIEKRQSVAFWCNPISGHATLYWYQQILGQGPKLLIQFQNNGVVDDSQLPKDRFSAERLKGVDSTLKIQPAKLEDSAVYLCASSPWDSQETQYFGPGTRLLVL.